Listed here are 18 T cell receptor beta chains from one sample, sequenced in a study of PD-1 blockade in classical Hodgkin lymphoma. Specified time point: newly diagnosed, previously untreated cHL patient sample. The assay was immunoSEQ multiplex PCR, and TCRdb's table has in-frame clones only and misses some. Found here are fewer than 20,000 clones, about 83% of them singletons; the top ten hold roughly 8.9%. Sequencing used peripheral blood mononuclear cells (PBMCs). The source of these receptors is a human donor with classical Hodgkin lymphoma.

The CDR3 spells CSVGIAHEQYF. CDR3 DNA: TGCAGCGTGGGGATAGCCCACGAGCAGTACTTC. This rearrangement joins TRBV29-1 to TRBJ2-7; D remains unclear. The germline CDR1 and CDR2 sequences are SQVTM and ANQGSEA. V was cut by 6 bases and J by 5 bases, with 11 bases left in between. The CDR3 sequence is 11 residues long.

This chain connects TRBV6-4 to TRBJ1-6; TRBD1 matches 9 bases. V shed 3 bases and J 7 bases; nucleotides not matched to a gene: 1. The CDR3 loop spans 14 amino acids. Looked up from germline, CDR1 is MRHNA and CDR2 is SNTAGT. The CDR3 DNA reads TGTGCCAGCAGTGAGGGACAGGGCAATTCACCCCTCCACTTT. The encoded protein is CASSEGQGNSPLHF.

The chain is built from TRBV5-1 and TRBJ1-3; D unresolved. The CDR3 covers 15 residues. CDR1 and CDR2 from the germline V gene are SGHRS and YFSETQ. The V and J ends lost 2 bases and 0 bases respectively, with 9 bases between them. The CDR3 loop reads CASSFSGISGNTIYF. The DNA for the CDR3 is TGCGCCAGCAGCTTTTCAGGAATCTCTGGAAACACCATATATTTT.

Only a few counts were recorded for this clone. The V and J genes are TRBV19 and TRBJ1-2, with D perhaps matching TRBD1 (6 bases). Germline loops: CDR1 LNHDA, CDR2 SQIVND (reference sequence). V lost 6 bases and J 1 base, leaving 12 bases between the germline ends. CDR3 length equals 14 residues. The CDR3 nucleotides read TGTGCCAGTAGGACCCAACAGGGTAACTATGGCTACACCTTC. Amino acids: CASRTQQGNYGYTF.

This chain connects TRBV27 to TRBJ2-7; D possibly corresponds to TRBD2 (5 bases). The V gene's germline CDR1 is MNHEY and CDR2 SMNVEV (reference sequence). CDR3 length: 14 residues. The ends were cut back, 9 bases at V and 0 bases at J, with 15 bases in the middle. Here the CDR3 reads CASGLRENSYEQYF. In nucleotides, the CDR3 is TGTGCCAGTGGCTTGAGGGAAAACTCCTACGAGCAGTACTTC.

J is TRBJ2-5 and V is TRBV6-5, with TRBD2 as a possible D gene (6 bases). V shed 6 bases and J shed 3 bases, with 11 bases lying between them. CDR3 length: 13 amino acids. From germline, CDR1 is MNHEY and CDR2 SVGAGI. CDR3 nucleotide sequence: TGTGCCAGCAGCCTCTGGGGGGAAGAGACCCAGTACTTC. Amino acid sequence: CASSLWGEETQYF.

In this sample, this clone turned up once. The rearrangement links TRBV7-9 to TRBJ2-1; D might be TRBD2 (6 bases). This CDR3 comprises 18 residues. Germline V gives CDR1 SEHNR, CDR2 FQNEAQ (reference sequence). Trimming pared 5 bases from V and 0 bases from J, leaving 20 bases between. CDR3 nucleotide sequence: TGTGCCAGCAGCCCCCCAAGGCTGGCGGGAAGCTCCTACAATGAGCAGTTCTTC. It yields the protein CASSPPRLAGSSYNEQFF.

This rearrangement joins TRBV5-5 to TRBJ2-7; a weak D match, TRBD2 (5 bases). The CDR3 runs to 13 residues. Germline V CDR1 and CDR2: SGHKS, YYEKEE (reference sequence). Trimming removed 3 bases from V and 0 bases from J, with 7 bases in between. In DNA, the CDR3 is TGTGCCAGCAGCTCCGGGGACTCCTACGAGCAGTACTTC. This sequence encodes CASSSGDSYEQYF.

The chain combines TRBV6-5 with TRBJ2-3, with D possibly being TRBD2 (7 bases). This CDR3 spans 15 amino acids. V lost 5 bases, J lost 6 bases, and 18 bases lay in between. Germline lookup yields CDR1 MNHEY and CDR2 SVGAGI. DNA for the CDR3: TGTGCCAGCAGTCTCGACTGGAGGGGGGGGGATACGCAGTATTTT. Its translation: CASSLDWRGGDTQYF.

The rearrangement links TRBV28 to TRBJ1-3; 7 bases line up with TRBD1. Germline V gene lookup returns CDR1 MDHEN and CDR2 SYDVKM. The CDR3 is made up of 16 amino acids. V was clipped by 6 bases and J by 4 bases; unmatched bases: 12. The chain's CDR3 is CASSPPRQGVGNTIYF. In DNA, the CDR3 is TGTGCCAGCAGCCCCCCTCGACAGGGTGTGGGAAACACCATATATTTT.

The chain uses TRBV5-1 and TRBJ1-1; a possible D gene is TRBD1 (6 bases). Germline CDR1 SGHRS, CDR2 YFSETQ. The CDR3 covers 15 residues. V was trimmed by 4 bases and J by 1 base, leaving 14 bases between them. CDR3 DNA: TGCGCCAGCAGCCTCGGGGACATCAAGAACACTGAAGCTTTCTTT. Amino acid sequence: CASSLGDIKNTEAFF.

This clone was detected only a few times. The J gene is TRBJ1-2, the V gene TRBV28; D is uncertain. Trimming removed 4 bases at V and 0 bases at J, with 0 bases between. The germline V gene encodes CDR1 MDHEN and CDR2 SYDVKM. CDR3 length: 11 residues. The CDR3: CASSSNYGYTF. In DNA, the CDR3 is TGTGCCAGCAGTTCTAACTATGGCTACACCTTC.

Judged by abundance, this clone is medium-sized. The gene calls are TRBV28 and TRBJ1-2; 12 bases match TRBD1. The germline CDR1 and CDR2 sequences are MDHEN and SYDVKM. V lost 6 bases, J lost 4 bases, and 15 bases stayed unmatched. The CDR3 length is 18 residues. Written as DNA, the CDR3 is TGTGCCAGCAGGACCATGACCGGGACAGGGGGCTTGGGCTATGGCTACACCTTC. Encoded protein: CASRTMTGTGGLGYGYTF.

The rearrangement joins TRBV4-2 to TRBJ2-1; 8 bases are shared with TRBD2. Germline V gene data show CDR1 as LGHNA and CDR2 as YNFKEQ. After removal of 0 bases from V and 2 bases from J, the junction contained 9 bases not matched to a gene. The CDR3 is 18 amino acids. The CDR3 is CASSQERAGAIPYNEQFF. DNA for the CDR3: TGTGCCAGCAGCCAAGAGCGAGCGGGAGCGATCCCCTACAATGAGCAGTTCTTC.

The CDR3 DNA sequence: TGTGCCAGCAGTTCCCACACGGGGGGTAGGGAGCAGTACTTC. This translates into CASSSHTGGREQYF. The chain recombines TRBV28 with TRBJ2-7; the match to TRBD2 covers 7 bases. The CDR3 loop spans 14 amino acids. The trim removed 4 bases at V and 7 bases at J, leaving 10 bases unmatched. The germline gives CDR1 MDHEN, CDR2 SYDVKM.

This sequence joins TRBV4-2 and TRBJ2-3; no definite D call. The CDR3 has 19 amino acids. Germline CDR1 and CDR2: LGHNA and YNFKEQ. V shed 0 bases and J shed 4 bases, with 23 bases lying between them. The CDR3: CASSQDTKTPSDRADTQYF. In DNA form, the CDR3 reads TGTGCCAGCAGCCAAGATACTAAGACCCCGAGCGATCGCGCAGATACGCAGTATTTT.

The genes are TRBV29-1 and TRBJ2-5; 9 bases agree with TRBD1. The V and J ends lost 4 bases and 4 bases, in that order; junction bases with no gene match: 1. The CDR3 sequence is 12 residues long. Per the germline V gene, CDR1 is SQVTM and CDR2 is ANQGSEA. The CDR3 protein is CSVGQGGETQYF. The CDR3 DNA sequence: TGCAGCGTTGGACAGGGGGGAGAGACCCAGTACTTC.

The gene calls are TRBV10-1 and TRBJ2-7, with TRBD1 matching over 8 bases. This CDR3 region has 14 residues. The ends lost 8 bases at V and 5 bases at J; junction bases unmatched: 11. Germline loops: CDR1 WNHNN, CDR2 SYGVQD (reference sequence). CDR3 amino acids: CASPLGQGFHEQYF. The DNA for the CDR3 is TGCGCCAGCCCCCTAGGACAGGGTTTCCACGAGCAGTACTTC.